The 23 T cell receptor beta chains below were found in one sample sequenced in a study of cytomegalovirus exposure and HLA in healthy donors. Amplification used 60 Vbeta primers and 13 Jbeta primers. The table came from immunoSEQ multiplex PCR; TCRdb's copy has only in-frame clones and leaves some out. The top ten clones hold just under 5% of a sample with approximately 150,000 clones, more than 80% of them seen once. Source material: PBMCs. The receptors were sampled from a woman under 30 in good health and CMV-seropositive.

The chain has TRBV18 and TRBJ1-5; a weak D match, TRBD1 (5 bases). This CDR3 has 17 amino acids. The germline gives CDR1 KGHSH, CDR2 LQKENI. Trimming left V 3 bases short and J 11 bases short, with 26 bases between. The CDR3: CASSPSSGTPESTAQHF. CDR3 in DNA: TGTGCCAGCTCACCCTCGTCCGGGACTCCAGAAAGTACAGCCCAGCATTTT.

V and J are TRBV19 and TRBJ1-5; 8 nucleotides align to TRBD1. Germline CDR1 and CDR2: LNHDA and SQIVND (reference sequence). This CDR3 is built from 16 residues. After removal of 5 bases from V and 0 bases from J, the junction contained 6 bases not matched to a gene. CDR3 in DNA: TGTGCCAGTAGTCCGATTGGGACAGGTAGCAATCAGCCCCAGCATTTT. It specifies CASSPIGTGSNQPQHF.

V and J are TRBV7-9 and TRBJ2-5; maybe TRBD2 (6 bases). V lost 3 bases and J lost 5, with 16 bases in between. The CDR3 extends over 15 amino acids. CDR1 and CDR2 from the germline V gene are SEHNR and FQNEAQ (reference sequence). The CDR3 DNA sequence: TGTGCCAGCAGCTTGTCACGACTTGGGAGGGAGACCCAGTACTTC. Protein: CASSLSRLGRETQYF.

The chain is built from TRBV28 and TRBJ2-6; TRBD1 aligns across 8 bases. V trimming: 6 bases; J trimming: 0 bases; junction bases outside the gene matches: 10. This CDR3 region has 18 residues. CDR1 is MDHEN and CDR2 is SYDVKM in the germline V gene. The CDR3 is CASSSQGQVSSGANVLTF. CDR3 bases: TGTGCCAGCAGCAGTCAGGGACAGGTCAGCTCTGGGGCCAACGTCCTGACTTTC.

Details on this clone: At the DNA level, this CDR3 is encoded by other sequences in the same sample as well. The chain combines TRBV9 with TRBJ1-1; weak D call: TRBD1 (5 bases). Germline-derived CDR1 and CDR2 are SGDLS and YYNGEE. Trimming cost V 2 bases and J 4 bases, with 15 bases left between them. There are 15 residues in the CDR3. This CDR3 reads CASSVMDLGGTEAFF. CDR3 nucleotide sequence: TGTGCCAGCAGCGTGATGGACTTGGGGGGCACTGAAGCTTTCTTT.

The chain is built from TRBV15 and TRBJ2-5, with D unresolved. The germline V and J ends were trimmed by 1 base and 7 bases, with 7 bases remaining between them. Germline-derived CDR1 and CDR2 are LNHNV and YYDKDF (reference sequence). This CDR3 contains 12 residues. The CDR3 region is CATSRGVGTQYF. CDR3 in DNA: TGTGCCACCAGCAGAGGAGTTGGGACCCAGTACTTC.

The chain links TRBV10-2 to TRBJ1-1; D may be TRBD1 (5 bases). The ends were cut back, 3 bases at V and 3 bases at J, with 11 bases in the middle. The CDR3 has 14 amino acids. Looked up from germline, CDR1 is WSHSY and CDR2 is SAAADI. The CDR3, as DNA: TGCGCCAGCAGTGATACGGGACTCTACACTGAAGCTTTCTTT. The encoded protein is CASSDTGLYTEAFF.

This chain links TRBV10-3 with TRBJ1-5, with a tentative D call TRBD1 (5 bases). The V and J ends lost 2 bases and 4 bases respectively, with 9 bases between them. Looked up from germline, CDR1 is ENHRY and CDR2 is SYGVKD. The CDR3 sequence is 14 residues long. CDR3 DNA: TGTGCCATCAGTGAGGCCAGGGCGAATCAGCCCCAGCATTTT. This gives the protein CAISEARANQPQHF.

V is TRBV5-4 and J is TRBJ2-7; D might be TRBD1 (6 bases). Germline V gives CDR1 SGHNT, CDR2 YYREEE (reference sequence). The length of the CDR3 is 15 residues. V gave up 3 bases and J gave up 2 bases, with 15 bases separating them. The DNA for the CDR3 is TGTGCCAGCAGCTCAGCGACAGGCTCCCCCTACGAGCAGTACTTC. Translating it yields CASSSATGSPYEQYF.

CDR3 in amino acids: CASSWGGIGSPLHF. For the CDR3, the DNA is TGTGCCAGCAGTTGGGGAGGTATCGGTTCACCCCTCCACTTT. The rearrangement joins TRBV6-5 to TRBJ1-6; D remains unclear. This CDR3 comprises 14 residues. Deletions cut 4 bases from V and 9 bases from J, with 13 bases between. Looked up from germline, CDR1 is MNHEY and CDR2 is SVGAGI.

This rearrangement joins TRBV5-4 to TRBJ2-2; 10 bases match TRBD1. The V gene end was trimmed by 0 bases and the J gene end by 7 bases; junction bases not matched to a gene: 3. Looked up from germline, CDR1 is SGHNT and CDR2 is YYREEE (reference sequence). This CDR3 is 15 amino acids long. CDR3 sequence: CASSLAGTGDGELFF. The DNA of the CDR3 is TGTGCCAGCAGCTTGGCCGGGACAGGGGACGGGGAGCTGTTTTTT.

This chain links TRBV9 with TRBJ2-1; 7 bases map to TRBD2. There are 15 residues in the CDR3. Germline values: CDR1 SGDLS, CDR2 YYNGEE. V trimming: 4 bases; J trimming: 3 bases; junction bases outside the gene matches: 7. The chain's CDR3 is CASSPTGGGYNEQFF. The CDR3 coding sequence is TGTGCCAGCAGCCCCACCGGCGGGGGCTACAATGAGCAGTTCTTC.

The V call is TRBV5-1, the J call TRBJ2-7; D possibly corresponds to TRBD1 (6 bases). CDR1 and CDR2 (germline): SGHRS, YFSETQ. V lost 0 bases to trimming and J lost 6 bases, with 19 bases between them. The CDR3 spans 16 residues. The CDR3 sequence: CASSLGLVRGPSEQYF. DNA of the CDR3: TGCGCCAGCAGCTTGGGGCTGGTCAGGGGCCCTTCCGAGCAGTACTTC.

The chain links TRBV5-1 to TRBJ1-3; maybe TRBD1 (5 bases). The V end was cut by 2 bases, the J end by 7 bases, with 19 bases between. The germline V gene encodes CDR1 SGHRS and CDR2 YFSETQ. This CDR3 has 16 residues. The CDR3 DNA reads as TGCGCCAGCAGCTTCGGACAACTTGGGATGATGAACACCATATATTTT. This gives the protein CASSFGQLGMMNTIYF.

The chain uses TRBV28 and TRBJ2-5, with D perhaps TRBD1 (6 bases). The CDR3 loop spans 13 amino acids. V was clipped by 8 bases and J by 5 bases, with 15 bases between them. The V gene's germline CDR1 is MDHEN and CDR2 SYDVKM. CDR3 in amino acids: CASRTGTLETQYF. In DNA form, the CDR3 reads TGTGCCAGCCGGACCGGGACATTGGAGACCCAGTACTTC. Full variable domain (rest looked up from reference TRBV28 and TRBJ2-5): DVKVTQSSRYLVKRTGEKVFLECVQDMDHENMFWYRQDPGLGLRLIYFSYDVKMKEKGDIPEGYSVSREKKERFSLILESASTNQTSMYLCASRTGTLETQYFGPGTRLLVL.

This clone was seen just once. This chain uses TRBV5-4 with TRBJ2-7; D might be TRBD2 (6 bases). Germline V gene sequence: CDR1 SGHNT, CDR2 YYREEE (reference sequence). The CDR3 is 15 amino acids. V lost 4 bases and J 5 bases, leaving 19 bases between the germline ends. For the CDR3, the DNA is TGTGCCAGCAGCGGATGGGAGGCCCCCCCCAACGAGCAGTACTTC. Its translation: CASSGWEAPPNEQYF.

V is TRBV10-3 and J is TRBJ1-2; 9 nucleotides match TRBD1. This CDR3 is built from 14 residues. CDR1 and CDR2 from the germline V gene are ENHRY and SYGVKD. V was clipped by 6 bases and J by 4 bases; unmatched bases: 6. DNA of the CDR3: TGTGCCATCAGCCGGGACAGGGATAGCTATGGCTACACCTTC. Its translation is CAISRDRDSYGYTF.

This chain joins TRBV7-2 and TRBJ1-2; the match to TRBD1 covers 8 bases. The CDR3 is 15 residues long. Trimming took 7 bases from V and 3 from J; bases not matched to a gene: 10. Germline CDR1 is SGHTA and CDR2 is FQGNSA. For the CDR3, the DNA is TGTGCCAGCACCGAGGGGCAGGGGGCTCACTATGGCTACACCTTC. Protein sequence: CASTEGQGAHYGYTF.

This clone was detected a few times. CDR3 sequence (DNA): TGTGCCAGCAGTAGTAGGACAGCCGTGGACACTGAAGCTTTCTTT. This sequence encodes CASSSRTAVDTEAFF. This chain connects TRBV28 to TRBJ1-1, with a tentative D call TRBD1 (6 bases). Trimming pared 5 bases from V and 3 bases from J, leaving 16 bases between. Germline V gives CDR1 MDHEN, CDR2 SYDVKM. The CDR3 consists of 15 residues.

The chain couples TRBV5-1 to TRBJ1-1, with 8 positions matching TRBD1. The V gene end was trimmed by 0 bases and the J gene end by 4 bases; junction bases not matched to a gene: 5. Germline V gene data show CDR1 as SGHRS and CDR2 as YFSETQ. This CDR3 has 15 residues. This CDR3 is CASSLGQGMGTEAFF. The CDR3 DNA is TGCGCCAGCAGCTTGGGACAGGGGATGGGCACTGAAGCTTTCTTT.

The chain carries TRBV28 and TRBJ2-5, with 8 nucleotides matching TRBD2. The end of the DNA aligns better with TRBJ2-7, so the J call may be wrong. The CDR3 covers 15 residues. Per germline, CDR1 MDHEN and CDR2 SYDVKM. CDR3 region: CASSWGGLEAHEQYF. CDR3 DNA sequence: TGTGCCAGCAGCTGGGGGGGACTAGAGGCCCACGAGCAGTACTTC.

The rearrangement joins TRBV27 to TRBJ2-5; D perhaps matches TRBD1 (6 bases). CDR3 length: 16 amino acids. Germline values: CDR1 MNHEY, CDR2 SMNVEV (reference sequence). The germline V and J ends were trimmed by 0 bases and 0 bases, with 11 bases remaining between them. The DNA of the CDR3 is TGTGCCAGCAGTTTATCAAATACAGGGTACCAAGAGACCCAGTACTTC. As protein: CASSLSNTGYQETQYF.

The V call is TRBV5-1, the J call TRBJ2-7; D is perhaps TRBD2 (5 bases). Germline assignment: CDR1 SGHRS and CDR2 YFSETQ. V was shortened by 3 bases and J by 6 bases, with 16 bases between the two germline ends. CDR3 length: 14 amino acids. In DNA, the CDR3 is TGCGCCAGCAGCTCCCGGGATGCTACGTTCGAGCAGTACTTC. It codes for CASSSRDATFEQYF.